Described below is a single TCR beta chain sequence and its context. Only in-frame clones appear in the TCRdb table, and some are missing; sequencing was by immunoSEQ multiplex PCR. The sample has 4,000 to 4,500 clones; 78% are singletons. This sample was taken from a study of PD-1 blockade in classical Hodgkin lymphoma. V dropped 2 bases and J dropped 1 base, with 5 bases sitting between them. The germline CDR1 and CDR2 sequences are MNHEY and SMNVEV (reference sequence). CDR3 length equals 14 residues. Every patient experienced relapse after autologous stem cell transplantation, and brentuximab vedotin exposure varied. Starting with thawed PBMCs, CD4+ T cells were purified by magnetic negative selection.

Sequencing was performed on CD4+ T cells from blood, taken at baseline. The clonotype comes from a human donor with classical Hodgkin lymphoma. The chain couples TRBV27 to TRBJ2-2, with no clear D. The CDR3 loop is CASSLDGNTGELFF. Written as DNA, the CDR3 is TGTGCCAGCAGTTTAGACGGGAACACCGGGGAGCTGTTTTTT.